This entry concerns a single TCR beta chain. Its cognate antigen is unknown. The CDR3 is made up of 12 amino acids. The germline V gene has CDR1 SGHRS and CDR2 YFSETQ. V lost 4 bases, J lost 6 bases, and 11 bases lay in between. This record comes from a study of cytomegalovirus exposure and HLA in healthy donors. Overall study context: Around 86 million unique TCRs, all from HLA-typed donors, were included in an early release of the data. Study results and caveats: Some V segments (TRBV6-2 and TRBV6-3 among them) were excluded as indistinguishable.

Primers: 60 Vbeta forward and 13 Jbeta reverse. Using immunoSEQ multiplex PCR, the repertoire was profiled, and TCRdb retains in-frame clones only, with some absent. This sample has about 110,000 clones, with under 85% found just once. The chain joins TRBV5-1 to TRBJ2-7; a possible D gene is TRBD1 (6 bases). The receptor's source is a woman aged 35 to 49 in good health and CMV-seropositive. The sample was PBMCs. The chain's CDR3 is CASSPTGPEQYF. The CDR3 DNA is TGCGCCAGCAGCCCGACAGGACCCGAGCAGTACTTC.